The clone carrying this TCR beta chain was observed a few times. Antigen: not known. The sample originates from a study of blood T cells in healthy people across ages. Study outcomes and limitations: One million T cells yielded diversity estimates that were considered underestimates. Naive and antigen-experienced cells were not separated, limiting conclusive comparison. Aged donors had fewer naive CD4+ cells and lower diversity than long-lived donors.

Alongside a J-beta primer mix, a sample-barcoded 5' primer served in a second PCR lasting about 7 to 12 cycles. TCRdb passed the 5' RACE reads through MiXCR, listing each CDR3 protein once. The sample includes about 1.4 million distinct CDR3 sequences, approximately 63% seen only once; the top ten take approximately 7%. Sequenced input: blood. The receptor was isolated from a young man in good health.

CDR3: CSANGLAGTFEQYF. For the CDR3, the DNA is TGCAGTGCAAACGGACTAGCGGGAACGTTCGAGCAGTACTTC. This chain connects TRBV20-1 to TRBJ2-7; 12 bases are shared with TRBD2. Germline CDR1 reads DFQATT; CDR2 reads SNEGSKA (reference sequence). The ends lost 6 bases at V and 6 bases at J; junction bases unmatched: 9. CDR3 length equals 14 residues.